These 21 T cell receptor beta chains share one sample of origin, sequenced in a study of spatial heterogeneity in lung cancer. Study results and caveats: Tumor mutation counts were tracked by expanded intratumoral alpha and beta TCR counts.

The sample's time point: sample taken at primary tumor resection. No antigen has been assigned to these receptors. TCRdb called the 5' RACE reads again in MiXCR, with one record for every CDR3 protein. The sample contains over 25,000 distinct CDR3 sequences, 7.1% of which appear only once. The input for sequencing was lung tumor tissue, taken at surgery. The receptors derive from a male donor with early-stage non-small cell lung cancer.

Remarks on this clonotype: A much larger clone lies one base from this, so it may be a read error. This chain connects TRBV28 to TRBJ2-2, with D possibly matching TRBD2 (5 bases). The germline V and J ends were trimmed by 8 bases and 7 bases, with 14 bases remaining between them. This CDR3 has 13 residues. Germline CDR1 reads MDHEN; CDR2 reads SYDVKM. CDR3 residues: CASDGVRDGELFF. The CDR3 DNA reads as TGTGCCAGCGACGGCGTACGGGACGGGGAGCTGTTTTTT. The full variable domain, its missing parts supplied by reference TRBV28 and TRBJ2-2, is DVKVTQSSRYLVKRTGEKVFLECVQDMDHENMFWYRQDPGLGLRLIYFSYDVKMKEKGDIPEGYSVSREKKERFSLILESASTNQTSMYLCASDGVRDGELFFGEGSRLTVL.

This clonotype is deemed large. This rearrangement joins TRBV11-3 to TRBJ2-2, with D perhaps matching TRBD1 (5 bases). The germline CDR1 and CDR2 sequences are SGHNT and YENEEA. V was trimmed by 5 bases and J by 6 bases, leaving 13 bases between them. This CDR3 contains 14 residues. The chain's CDR3 is CASSITGDAGELFF. Written as DNA, the CDR3 is TGTGCCAGCAGCATAACAGGAGACGCCGGGGAGCTGTTTTTT.

There are many counts of this clonotype. This rearrangement joins TRBV28 to TRBJ2-2; 7 positions match TRBD1. The V segment lost 7 bases and the J segment 4 bases; nucleotides outside the gene matches: 12. Germline V gene lookup returns CDR1 MDHEN and CDR2 SYDVKM. CDR3 length: 16 amino acids. The CDR3 is CASKLPGTVTTGELFF. The CDR3 bases are TGTGCCAGCAAACTTCCCGGGACAGTCACCACCGGGGAGCTGTTTTTT.

The V and J genes are TRBV3-1 and TRBJ1-6; D call uncertain. In germline, CDR1 is LGHDT, CDR2 YNNKEL (reference sequence). With 4 bases removed from V and 11 bases from J, the gap between germline ends came to 12 bases. CDR3 length: 13 residues. The CDR3 DNA is TGTGCCAGCAGCCCAGCGGCGTTAACACCCCTCCACTTT. It encodes CASSPAALTPLHF. Complete variable domain (other parts from reference TRBV3-1 and TRBJ1-6): DTAVSQTPKYLVTQMGNDKSIKCEQNLGHDTMYWYKQDSKKFLKIMFSYNNKELIINETVPNRFSPKSPDKAHLNLHINSLELGDSAVYFCASSPAALTPLHFGNGTRLTVT.

The chain recombines TRBV23-1 with TRBJ2-5, with 7 bases matching TRBD1. TRBV23-1 is identified as an open reading frame with a role that is uncertain. The CDR3 is made up of 17 amino acids. Losses at the gene ends were 3 bases for V and 7 bases for J; bases not matched to a gene: 17. Here the CDR3 reads CASSHAYRGPPGGTQYF. The CDR3 bases are TGCGCCAGCAGTCACGCGTACAGAGGGCCCCCAGGGGGGACCCAGTACTTC.

This clonotype was detected many times. The rearrangement uses TRBV4-3 and TRBJ2-3; 12 bases are shared with TRBD2. CDR3 size: 17 residues. The J segment lost 6 bases and the V segment lost 1 base, leaving 8 bases of the junction unmatched. Germline CDR1 LGHNA, CDR2 YSLEER. The CDR3 loop is CASSQAPSGGAGDTQYF. In DNA form, the CDR3 reads TGCGCCAGCAGCCAAGCCCCTAGCGGGGGGGCAGGTGATACGCAGTATTTT.

The gene calls are TRBV10-2 and TRBJ2-6; D tentatively reads TRBD1 or TRBD2 (5 bases each). V was clipped by 6 bases and J by 2 bases, with 11 bases between them. The CDR3 totals 15 residues. CDR1 and CDR2 (germline): WSHSY, SAAADI. CDR3 in DNA: TGCGCCAGCAGGAGAGGGGACCCTGGGGCCAACGTCCTGACTTTC. This sequence encodes CASRRGDPGANVLTF.

This clonotype has ten or more counts. V is TRBV2 and J is TRBJ2-1; weak D call: TRBD2 (5 bases). This CDR3 is 12 amino acids long. V gave up 8 bases and J gave up 13 bases, with 18 bases separating them. Per germline, CDR1 SNHLY and CDR2 FYNNEI. The CDR3 region has the DNA TGTGCCAGCCACTTCTCGGGGAGTAATCAGTTCTTC. Translating it yields CASHFSGSNQFF.

This clonotype was observed a few times. The chain carries TRBV7-2 and TRBJ1-5; D unclear. V lost 2 bases to trimming and J lost 3 bases, with 14 bases between them. The V gene's germline CDR1 is SGHTA and CDR2 FQGNSA. This CDR3 has 16 amino acids. The CDR3 DNA sequence: TGTGCCAGCAGCTTAAACTCACAATACCCCAATCAGCCCCAGCATTTT. Translation gives CASSLNSQYPNQPQHF.

This clonotype was counted ten times or more. The rearrangement uses TRBV6-2 or TRBV6-3 and TRBJ1-5, with D possibly matching TRBD1 (5 bases). In germline, CDR1 is MNHEY, CDR2 SVGEGT. This CDR3 is built from 19 residues. V gave up 0 bases and J gave up 1 base, with 19 bases separating them. In DNA, the CDR3 is TGTGCCAGCAGTTACTCGTACCGGGACCTCAACCGGAGCAATCAGCCCCAGCATTTT. As protein: CASSYSYRDLNRSNQPQHF.

The V and J genes are TRBV5-6 and TRBJ2-1, with D possibly TRBD2 on 5 matching bases. The CDR3 spans 13 residues. V was clipped by 1 base and J by 8 bases, with 10 bases between them. The germline gives CDR1 SGHDT, CDR2 YYEEEE. CDR3 sequence: CASSLWRIDEQFF. The CDR3 DNA reads TGTGCCAGCAGCTTGTGGAGGATCGATGAGCAGTTCTTC.

The sample holds a few counts of this clonotype. The V call is TRBV9, the J call TRBJ1-1; a weak D match, TRBD1 (6 bases). There are 13 residues in the CDR3. V was cut by 4 bases and J by 4 bases, with 11 bases left in between. The germline gives CDR1 SGDLS, CDR2 YYNGEE. The CDR3, as DNA: TGTGCCAGCAGCCCCCGACAGGTCACTGAAGCTTTCTTT. Amino acids: CASSPRQVTEAFF.

The chain joins TRBV7-9 to TRBJ1-4; D unresolved. Trimming shortened V by 5 bases and J by 7 bases, and 17 bases separated the two germline ends. The CDR3 sequence is 15 residues long. Looked up from germline, CDR1 is SEHNR and CDR2 is FQNEAQ (reference sequence). CDR3 amino acids: CASSLLNPGGEKLFF. CDR3 DNA sequence: TGTGCCAGCAGCCTTCTAAATCCGGGCGGTGAAAAACTGTTTTTT. Using reference TRBV7-9 and TRBJ1-4 for the parts outside the CDR3, the full variable domain is DTGVSQNPRHKITKRGQNVTFRCDPISEHNRLYWYRQTLGQGPEFLTYFQNEAQLEKSRLLSDRFSAERPKGSFSTLEIQRTEQGDSAMYLCASSLLNPGGEKLFFGSGTQLSVL.

This clonotype came up many times. The chain joins TRBV9 to TRBJ1-1, with D perhaps matching TRBD1 (6 bases). CDR3 length: 15 residues. Germline V gene lookup returns CDR1 SGDLS and CDR2 YYNGEE. V lost 4 bases and J 4 bases, leaving 17 bases between the germline ends. The CDR3 nucleotides read TGTGCCAGCAGCATCCAGGGGCGGCGGGGCACTGAAGCTTTCTTT. Amino acids: CASSIQGRRGTEAFF.

This clonotype was found many times. The chain employs TRBV7-9 and TRBJ2-5, with 9 nucleotides matching TRBD1. Germline V gene lookup returns CDR1 SEHNR and CDR2 FQNEAQ (reference sequence). Trimming cost V 5 bases and J 5 bases; bases outside gene matches: 9. This CDR3 comprises 15 residues. CDR3 nucleotide sequence: TGTGCCAGCAGCCTATACGGGACAGGGTTTGAGACCCAGTACTTC. Translating it yields CASSLYGTGFETQYF.

This clonotype occurred many times. CDR3 sequence reads: CATAGTNSPLHF. The CDR3 nucleotides read TGTGCCACCGCGGGGACAAATTCACCCCTCCACTTT. The chain recombines TRBV10-3 with TRBJ1-6, with a tentative D call TRBD1 (6 bases). Trimming removed 10 bases from V and 7 bases from J, with 11 bases in between. Germline V gives CDR1 ENHRY, CDR2 SYGVKD. This CDR3 comprises 12 residues.

This clonotype was counted ten times or more. The chain carries TRBV20-1 and TRBJ1-5; a weak D match, TRBD1 (6 bases). The V and J ends lost 5 bases and 6 bases respectively, with 14 bases between them. The CDR3 runs 13 residues. Germline assignment: CDR1 DFQATT and CDR2 SNEGSKA (reference sequence). The DNA for the CDR3 is TGCAGTGCTGAGCAGGGGTTGGCTCAGCCCCAGCATTTT. Amino acid sequence: CSAEQGLAQPQHF.

This clonotype is medium-sized in the sample. The chain joins TRBV12-3 or TRBV12-4 to TRBJ2-1; D could derive from TRBD1 or TRBD2 (5 bases each). V was clipped by 7 bases and J by 4 bases, with 14 bases between them. CDR3 length: 14 amino acids. This CDR3 reads CASIFSGGYNEQFF. DNA for the CDR3: TGTGCCAGCATCTTCTCTGGGGGATACAATGAGCAGTTCTTC.

This rearrangement joins TRBV12-3 or TRBV12-4 to TRBJ2-2; maybe TRBD1 (5 bases). CDR3 size: 16 residues. V lost 2 bases, J lost 3 bases, and 13 bases lay in between. CDR3 residues: CASSLWQGLDTGELFF. The CDR3, as DNA: TGTGCCAGCAGTTTATGGCAGGGCTTGGACACCGGGGAGCTGTTTTTT.

V and J are TRBV5-1 and TRBJ2-2, with D tentatively TRBD1 or TRBD2 (6 bases each). Trimming cost V 6 bases and J 6 bases, with 15 bases left between them. This CDR3 region has 14 residues. Germline CDR1 reads SGHRS; CDR2 reads YFSETQ. The CDR3, as DNA: TGCGCCAGCAAGGTGGGGGGCATAGCCGGGGAGCTGTTTTTT. Protein product: CASKVGGIAGELFF. Using reference TRBV5-1 and TRBJ2-2 for the parts outside the CDR3, the full variable domain is KAGVTQTPRYLIKTRGQQVTLSCSPISGHRSVSWYQQTPGQGLQFLFEYFSETQRNKGNFPGRFSGRQFSNSRSEMNVSTLELGDSALYLCASKVGGIAGELFFGEGSRLTVL.

This clonotype was detected many times. The J gene is TRBJ1-2, the V gene TRBV10-3; D is perhaps TRBD1 (5 bases). V was cut by 7 bases and J by 2 bases, with 8 bases left in between. The CDR3 covers 12 residues. In germline, CDR1 is ENHRY, CDR2 SYGVKD. CDR3 bases: TGTGCCATCAACCGGGACAACTATGGCTACACCTTC. Translation: CAINRDNYGYTF.